These T cell receptor beta chains were read from a single sample in a study of shared clonotypes between healthy human individuals. Produced via immunoSEQ multiplex PCR; TCRdb's table is partial and in-frame only. Among a few million clones listed, 90% to 95% were seen once. Sequencing was performed on naive CD8+ T cells from PBMCs. The source of these receptors is a young man in good health. Some clones in this sample may be carry-over from other donors' samples. Both conserved end residues are part of each CDR3. The D gene is left open where the match is weak. The size field is filled for only some rows; it gives once, few, many or a size class.

>TRBV19|TRBD2|-|TRBJ2-1|16
CASRTSGTMAYNEQFF
>TRBV30|-|once|TRBJ1-2|10
CAWRGDGYTF
>TRBV27|-|-|TRBJ1-5|14
CASSPWTSNQPQHF
>TRBV6-1|-|-|TRBJ1-1|13
CASKELLNTEAFF
>TRBV9|-|-|TRBJ1-2|12
CASSPGNYGYTF
>TRBV2|-|-|TRBJ1-5|15
CASSETQETNQPQHF
>TRBV7-8|-|-|TRBJ2-3|15
CASSLGPGRTDTQYF
>TRBV7-8|-|-|TRBJ2-5|16
CASSPGRGGVQETQYF
>TRBV2|-|-|TRBJ2-7|15
CASSDTEGSSYEQYF
>TRBV30|-|-|TRBJ2-6|16
CAWSPRISSGANVLTF
>TRBV7-9|-|-|TRBJ1-4|17
CASSLEGPSYGDEKLFF
>TRBV11-2|-|-|TRBJ1-1|13
CASSQGWYTEAFF
>TRBV28|TRBD2|-|TRBJ2-3|15
CASSFLAEGPDTQYF
>TRBV5-6|TRBD1|-|TRBJ2-7|15
CASSLAPGGPYEQYF
>TRBV29-1|-|-|TRBJ2-5|12
CSVIDSEETQYF